A selection of T cell receptor beta chains follows, all from one sample in a study of T cells in Graves' hyperthyroidism and ophthalmopathy. From the multiplex PCR reads, TCRdb called clonotypes with MiXCR, one entry per CDR3 protein. The sample consists of roughly 710,000 distinct CDR3 sequences, just over 35% of them appearing once. Sequenced material: blood. These receptors all stem from a woman between 40 and 50 years old with Graves' hyperthyroidism. Each CDR3 is given with its conserved first and last residue. Fields, in order: D gene, V gene, clone size, J gene, CDR3 DNA, CDR3 protein. The D gene is left open where the match is weak. Not every row has a clone size; where given, it reads once, few, many or a size class.

-	TRBV7-2	-	TRBJ1-2	TGTGCCAGCAGTTTGGCCCAATCTAACTATGGCTACACCTTC	CASSLAQSNYGYTF
-	TRBV4-2	few	TRBJ1-2	TGTGCCAGCAGCCAAGAGTTGAGAGGGCAATATGGCTACACCTTC	CASSQELRGQYGYTF
TRBD2	TRBV12-3/TRBV12-4	-	TRBJ2-7	TGTGCCAGCACCCCCGACTTTGGGACTAGCGGGGGGGCCGCTAGGCAGTACTTC	CASTPDFGTSGGAARQYF
-	TRBV5-1	many	TRBJ2-6	TGCGCCAGCAGCTTCGGGATCGTCTCTGGGGCCAACGTCCTGACTTTC	CASSFGIVSGANVLTF
-	TRBV5-6	few	TRBJ1-3	TGTGCCAGCAGCCAGACAGGCGCTGGAAACACCATATATTTT	CASSQTGAGNTIYF
TRBD2	TRBV20-1	once	TRBJ2-2	TGCAGTGCTAGTGGACTAGCGGAGAGCACCGGGGAGCTGTTTTTT	CSASGLAESTGELFF
-	TRBV19	-	TRBJ2-7	TGTGCCAGTAGTTCAGGGTCCTACAATGAGCAGTACTTC	CASSSGSYNEQYF
TRBD1	TRBV2	few	TRBJ2-5	TGTGCCAGCAGGGTCGGGACAGGAGAGACCCAGTACTTC	CASRVGTGETQYF
TRBD1	TRBV14	many	TRBJ1-4	TGTGCCAGCAGCCAAAACACAGGGGATGAAAAACTGTTTTTT	CASSQNTGDEKLFF
TRBD2	TRBV10-3	many	TRBJ2-7	TGTGCCATCAGTATTTCCGGGACTAGCGGGAAGAACGAGCAGTACTTC	CAISISGTSGKNEQYF
-	TRBV5-1	many	TRBJ1-1	TGCGCCAGCAGCTTGGAAGGACATACATTGAACACTGAAGCTTTCTTT	CASSLEGHTLNTEAFF
TRBD2	TRBV10-3	-	TRBJ2-7	TGTGCCATCAGAGATACTAGCGGGTCCTACGAGCAGTACTTC	CAIRDTSGSYEQYF
-	TRBV9	few	TRBJ1-3	TGTGCCAGCAGCACCCTCTCTGGAAACACCATATATTTT	CASSTLSGNTIYF
TRBD1	TRBV29-1	many	TRBJ1-4	TGCAGCGTTGTGCAGGGGGCGACTAATGAAAAACTGTTTTTT	CSVVQGATNEKLFF
-	TRBV5-1	few	TRBJ1-2	TGCGCCAGCGGGGGGGCCGAAAGAAACTATGGCTACACCTTC	CASGGAERNYGYTF
-	TRBV27	few	TRBJ1-1	TGTGCCAGCTGGGAACAGCTTTCGAACACTGAAGCTTTCTTT	CASWEQLSNTEAFF
TRBD1	TRBV4-1	many	TRBJ1-2	TGCGCCAGCAGCCAAGGACAGGGGGGAGGATATGGCTACACCTTC	CASSQGQGGGYGYTF
TRBD1	TRBV19	many	TRBJ1-5	TGTGCCACCGCGCCGGCCAGGGGGAATCAGCCCCAGCATTTT	CATAPARGNQPQHF
-	TRBV4-3	few	TRBJ1-3	TGCGCCAGCAGCCAGGCTACAGGGACGGGAGGAAACACCATATATTTT	CASSQATGTGGNTIYF
-	TRBV11-2	-	TRBJ1-4	TGTGCCAGCAGTATCGGAGGGGGAGTGGAAAAACTGTTTTTT	CASSIGGGVEKLFF
-	TRBV20-1	many	TRBJ1-5	TGCAGTGCCCTAATCGGGCAGCGGAATCAGCCCCAGCATTTT	CSALIGQRNQPQHF
TRBD2	TRBV7-2	-	TRBJ2-7	TGTGCCAGCTCACCACCGCAACTAGCGGGGTTGCAAGTCTACGAGCAGTACTTC	CASSPPQLAGLQVYEQYF
-	TRBV7-9	-	TRBJ1-2	TGTGCCAGCAGCCCAGGCGGGGGTGCGGGCTATGGCTACACCTTC	CASSPGGGAGYGYTF
-	TRBV7-3	-	TRBJ2-7	TGCGCCAGCAGCCTAGCACAGGGTCTTACCCCCTACGAGCAGTACTTC	CASSLAQGLTPYEQYF
TRBD1	TRBV29-1	-	TRBJ2-1	TGCAGCGTTACGACCGGGACAGGTAACAATGAGCAGTTCTTC	CSVTTGTGNNEQFF
-	TRBV29-1	-	TRBJ2-5	TGCAGCCAAGGGAACTTACAAGAGACCCAGTACTTC	CSQGNLQETQYF
-	TRBV25-1	few	TRBJ2-7	TGTGCCAGCAGTGGGGCAGGGGATTCCCACGAGCAGTACTTC	CASSGAGDSHEQYF
TRBD1	TRBV10-3	-	TRBJ1-5	TGTGCCATACAGGGGGATGGGGAGACCCAGCATTTT	CAIQGDGETQHF
TRBD1	TRBV19	-	TRBJ2-2	TGTGCCAGTAGTCCGGGACAGGCCTATTCCGGGGAGCTGTTTTTT	CASSPGQAYSGELFF
TRBD2	TRBV6-6	few	TRBJ2-7	TGTGCCAGCAGTTACCTAGCGGGCCTCTACGAGCAGTACTTC	CASSYLAGLYEQYF
-	TRBV6-5	-	TRBJ1-2	TGTGCCAGCAGTCTGGGTACGGCAAGGTCCTCCTATGGCTACACCTTC	CASSLGTARSSYGYTF
-	TRBV7-2	once	TRBJ2-7	TGTGCCAGCAGCTTTTACGGGGGCTACGAGCAGTACTTC	CASSFYGGYEQYF
-	TRBV5-1	many	TRBJ1-1	TGCGCCAGCAGCTCGCTCGGGGGGCGAGTGAGCACTGAAGCTTTCTTT	CASSSLGGRVSTEAFF
-	TRBV11-2	few	TRBJ2-5	TGTGCCAGGCAAGAGACCCAGTACTTC	CARQETQYF
-	TRBV6-1	-	TRBJ1-2	TGTGCCAGCTCACCAGCCATGGGGGCAGGGAACTATGGCTACACCTTC	CASSPAMGAGNYGYTF
-	TRBV4-3	few	TRBJ2-7	TGCGCCAGCTCCCCCGGGGGATACTCCTACGAGCAGTACTTC	CASSPGGYSYEQYF
-	TRBV5-4	many	TRBJ2-7	TGTGCCAGCAGCTTCAAACAGAGCTACGAGCAGTACTTC	CASSFKQSYEQYF
-	TRBV7-2	-	TRBJ1-3	TGTGCCAGCAGCTTAGTGGGAGGCGTCGGCTCTGGAAACACCATATATTTT	CASSLVGGVGSGNTIYF
-	TRBV6-1	-	TRBJ2-2	TGTGCCAGCACCCCCCCGACCGGGGAGCTGTTTTTT	CASTPPTGELFF
-	TRBV11-2	-	TRBJ2-7	TGTGCCAGCAGCTTATATAATCAGGTAACCTACGAGCAGTACTTC	CASSLYNQVTYEQYF
-	TRBV10-3	many	TRBJ2-7	TGTGCCATCAGGGGACTGAGCTACGAGCAGTACTTC	CAIRGLSYEQYF
TRBD2	TRBV15	once	TRBJ2-4	TGTGCCACCAGCAGAGAACGAAGGCGGGGGGGAGACATTCAGTACTTC	CATSRERRRGGDIQYF
-	TRBV2	-	TRBJ1-2	TGTGCCAGCAGAAGATCGGGTGGTGGGGCGGGCTACACCTTC	CASRRSGGGAGYTF
TRBD1	TRBV5-1	-	TRBJ1-5	TGCGCCAGCAGGTCAGGGGGTCCGGACTCAGGGGCCCAGCATTTT	CASRSGGPDSGAQHF
-	TRBV7-2	-	TRBJ2-7	TGTGCCAGCAGCGGAACTAGCTACGAGCAGTACTTC	CASSGTSYEQYF
-	TRBV4-3	many	TRBJ2-5	TGCGCCAGCAGCCAAGATCGGATACGGCAGACCCAGTACTTC	CASSQDRIRQTQYF
-	TRBV10-1	many	TRBJ2-6	TGCGCCAGCAGTGAGGGATCCAGGGAGAGCTCTGGGGCCAACGTCCTGACTTTC	CASSEGSRESSGANVLTF